The T cell receptor (beta chain) described here comes from a study of response to subunit inactivated influenza vaccine. Broader study findings: That few new T cells are recruited by each seasonal influenza vaccination was the authors' suggestion.

TCRdb recomputed calls from the RT-PCR reads with MiXCR, one row per CDR3 protein. The sample holds a few hundred thousand distinct CDR3 sequences, 21% seen once. This CDR3 region has 18 residues. J was trimmed by 2 bases and V by 0 bases; bases with no gene match: 14. Per germline, CDR1 DFQATT and CDR2 SNEGSKA (reference sequence). This clonotype has more than one count but fewer than ten. Its antigen is not known. The gene calls are TRBV20-1 and TRBJ1-1; 8 bases align to TRBD1. The sequences come from PBMCs from blood, collected less than 22 months after vaccination. The clonotype was recovered from a man between 50 and 75 years old who received an inactivated influenza vaccine. The CDR3 is CSARDPIGWTGSNTEAFF. DNA of the CDR3: TGCAGTGCTAGAGACCCGATTGGATGGACAGGGTCTAACACTGAAGCTTTCTTT.